This T cell receptor beta chain derives from a study of T cells in Graves' hyperthyroidism and ophthalmopathy. The CDR3 runs to 13 residues. CDR1 and CDR2 from the germline V gene are MNHEY and SMNVEV (reference sequence). Trimming at V came to 7 bases and at J to 6 bases, leaving 6 bases not matched to a gene. Researchers took RNA transcripts and amplified the TCR beta CDR3 regions from them. A first-round RT-PCR of the TCR CDR3 used the HTBI primer set. One entry per CDR3 protein, called by TCRdb with MiXCR from the multiplex PCR reads. This sample has about 360,000 distinct CDR3 sequences; about 12% occur once, and the top ten carry roughly 9.2%. This clonotype appeared many times.

Sequenced sample: blood. The receptor comes from a woman aged 18-29 years with Graves' hyperthyroidism. This chain connects TRBV27 to TRBJ2-3; 8 bases align to TRBD2. CDR3 loop: CASTPRTSDTQYF. The CDR3 nucleotides read TGTGCCAGCACCCCGAGGACTAGCGATACGCAGTATTTT.